A single sample is the source of the 16 T cell receptor beta chains below, sequenced in a study of T cells in Graves' hyperthyroidism and ophthalmopathy. There were TCR beta CDR3 regions amplified from RNA transcripts. The TCR CDR3 first-round RT-PCR relied on the HTBI primer set. A single record per CDR3 protein comes from TCRdb applying MiXCR to the multiplex PCR reads. The sample includes under 70,000 distinct CDR3 sequences, about 50% of them seen just once. Material for sequencing was blood. The receptors here all came from a woman aged 60-70 years with Graves' ophthalmopathy.

The chain employs TRBV7-4 and TRBJ1-2; perhaps TRBD1 as D (6 bases). The CDR3 covers 13 residues. Trimming left V 4 bases short and J 7 bases short, with 13 bases between. Looked up from germline, CDR1 is SGHVT and CDR2 is SQSDAQ. CDR3 sequence: CASSYTGSGGYTF. As DNA, the CDR3 is TGTGCCAGCAGCTACACAGGGAGCGGTGGCTACACCTTC.

This clonotype was observed a single time. V is TRBV5-1 and J is TRBJ1-2; no clear D. The CDR3 is 16 residues long. CDR1 is SGHRS, CDR2 YFSETQ, per germline. V dropped 2 bases and J dropped 7 bases, with 21 bases sitting between them. The CDR3 region is CASSLGGINPRRGYTF. The CDR3, as DNA: TGCGCCAGCAGCTTAGGCGGGATTAACCCTAGACGTGGCTACACCTTC.

The chain links TRBV25-1 to TRBJ1-4, with D uncertain. Trimming took 4 bases from V and 5 from J, leaving 11 bases between them. CDR1 and CDR2 from the germline V gene are MGHDK and SYGVNS. This CDR3 has 14 residues. This chain's CDR3 is CASSGRNPNEKLFF. The CDR3 DNA sequence: TGTGCCAGCAGTGGCAGAAATCCCAATGAAAAACTGTTTTTT.

This clonotype was seen at least ten times. V usage is TRBV5-6 and J usage is TRBJ1-2, with 11 bases lining up with TRBD1. V trimming: 4 bases; J trimming: 3 bases; junction bases outside the gene matches: 5. The CDR3 extends over 15 amino acids. The germline V gene has CDR1 SGHDT and CDR2 YYEEEE. The CDR3 sequence: CASSPWTGGDYGYTF. Written as DNA, the CDR3 is TGTGCCAGCAGCCCATGGACAGGGGGCGACTATGGCTACACCTTC.

This clonotype came up many times. This chain joins TRBV11-2 and TRBJ2-7, with D maybe TRBD2 (6 bases). This CDR3 comprises 16 residues. CDR1 SGHAT and CDR2 FQNNGV come from the germline V gene. The V end was cut by 5 bases, the J end by 2 bases, with 19 bases between. The CDR3, as DNA: TGTGCCAGCAGCCGGAATTGGGGAGGAGCCACCTACGAGCAGTACTTC. Encoded protein: CASSRNWGGATYEQYF.

This clonotype is medium-sized by share. The rearrangement uses TRBV19 and TRBJ2-7; no firm D call. The germline V and J ends were trimmed by 3 bases and 3 bases, with 3 bases remaining between them. Germline lookup yields CDR1 LNHDA and CDR2 SQIVND (reference sequence). The CDR3 loop spans 11 amino acids. DNA for the CDR3: TGTGCCAGTAGTATGCACTACGAGCAGTACTTC. Residues: CASSMHYEQYF.

The table lists this clonotype with a few counts. J is TRBJ2-2 and V is TRBV20-1; TRBD1 agrees at 8 bases. This CDR3 is built from 15 residues. Trimming removed 3 bases from V and 3 bases from J; junction bases left unmatched: 6. Germline assignment: CDR1 DFQATT and CDR2 SNEGSKA (reference sequence). In DNA, the CDR3 is TGCAGTGCTAGTCCAGGGGGCTATGACACCGGGGAGCTGTTTTTT. This gives the protein CSASPGGYDTGELFF.

In its sample, this clonotype is medium-sized. The chain has TRBV2 and TRBJ1-2; D remains ambiguous. Trimming cost V 5 bases and J 5 bases, with 9 bases left between them. Germline V CDR1 and CDR2: SNHLY, FYNNEI. The CDR3 runs 12 residues. The CDR3, as DNA: TGTGCCAGCAGTATGACGGGTTATGGCTACACCTTC. Amino acids: CASSMTGYGYTF.

This chain links TRBV20-1 with TRBJ2-7; 9 positions match TRBD1. V lost 6 bases and J lost 0; bases outside the gene matches: 9. The CDR3 spans 15 residues. CDR1 is DFQATT, CDR2 SNEGSKA, per germline (reference sequence). The CDR3, as DNA: TGCAGTGCAGAATCCGGGACAGGGCCCTCCTACGAGCAGTACTTC. Its protein is CSAESGTGPSYEQYF.

This clonotype was picked up many times. The chain joins TRBV5-6 to TRBJ2-7; 8 bases map to TRBD1. The CDR3 runs 15 residues. Germline values: CDR1 SGHDT, CDR2 YYEEEE. The V and J ends lost 1 base and 2 bases, in that order; junction bases with no gene match: 5. In nucleotides, the CDR3 is TGTGCCAGCAGCTTGTTGACAGGGGTTACCTACGAGCAGTACTTC. Translation gives CASSLLTGVTYEQYF.

This clonotype was observed many times. The gene calls are TRBV7-2 and TRBJ2-7; the match to TRBD1 covers 10 bases. CDR3 length equals 15 residues. J lost 3 bases, V lost 5 bases, and 7 bases had no gene match. Germline V gives CDR1 SGHTA, CDR2 FQGNSA. The CDR3 sequence is CASSDRTGGLYEQYF. The CDR3 nucleotides are TGTGCCAGCAGCGACAGGACAGGGGGGCTCTACGAGCAGTACTTC.

The V gene is TRBV29-1, the J gene TRBJ1-2, with TRBD1 as a possible D gene (5 bases). Trimming cost V 2 bases and J 9 bases, with 10 bases left between them. Germline values: CDR1 SQVTM, CDR2 ANQGSEA. CDR3 length: 11 amino acids. In DNA, the CDR3 is TGCAGCGTTGAAAGGGGAGAGAGCTACACCTTC. It yields the protein CSVERGESYTF. Together with reference TRBV29-1 and TRBJ1-2, the CDR3 gives the full variable domain: SAVISQKPSRDICQRGTSLTIQCQVDSQVTMMFWYRQQPGQSLTLIATANQGSEATYESGFVIDKFPISRPNLTFSTLTVSNMSPEDSSIYLCSVERGESYTFGSGTRLTVV.

This clonotype was detected many times. The chain uses TRBV5-1 and TRBJ1-2; the match to TRBD1 covers 9 bases. CDR1 is SGHRS and CDR2 is YFSETQ in the germline V gene. This CDR3 is built from 13 residues. The V segment lost 4 bases and the J segment 6 bases; nucleotides outside the gene matches: 4. DNA of the CDR3: TGCGCCAGCAGCGAAACAGGGGGCCATGGCTACACCTTC. This translates into CASSETGGHGYTF.

This clonotype has at least ten counts. The CDR3 sequence is CASSQGGPGGIGYTF. Here the CDR3 DNA reads TGCGCCAGCAGCCAAGGAGGTCCAGGCGGGATTGGCTACACCTTC. V is TRBV4-3 and J is TRBJ1-2; no firm D call. Trimming cost V 1 base and J 7 bases, with 16 bases left between them. This CDR3 is 15 amino acids long. Germline V gene sequence: CDR1 LGHNA, CDR2 YSLEER.

The rearrangement links TRBV7-8 to TRBJ2-2, with TRBD2 matching over 15 bases. Losses at the gene ends were 4 bases for V and 5 bases for J; bases not matched to a gene: 2. The CDR3 is 16 residues long. CDR1 and CDR2 (germline): SGHVS, FQNEAQ. The CDR3 protein is CASSSGLAGGTGELFF. CDR3 bases: TGTGCCAGCAGCTCGGGACTAGCGGGAGGTACCGGGGAGCTGTTTTTT.

In its sample, this clonotype was seen many times. The chain combines TRBV6-5 with TRBJ1-1, with D maybe TRBD1 (6 bases). Between the trimmed V and J ends, which lost 2 bases and 8 bases, there was a span of 15 bases. Germline CDR1 reads MNHEY; CDR2 reads SVGAGI. This CDR3 has 14 amino acids. As DNA, the CDR3 is TGTGCCAGCAGTTACGAGGACAGATTTGTAGAAGCTTTCTTT. Translation: CASSYEDRFVEAFF.